The present T cell receptor beta chain was sequenced within a study of beta chain features in type 1 diabetes. Germline CDR1 SGHAT, CDR2 FQNNGV. V lost 2 bases, J lost 6 bases, and 11 bases lay in between. This CDR3 contains 13 residues. To note about this clone: The antigen is undetermined.

Study conclusions and caveats: Comparison showed that naive, central memory and Treg TCRB repertoires appeared more similar among patients than among healthy donors. Cells with high TCR expression could be over-represented when cDNA is sequenced.

Every isolated RNA sample was fully reverse transcribed, so sequencing captured expressed TCRB transcripts. The data were produced by immunoSEQ multiplex PCR, yet TCRdb's version contains in-frame clones alone and is incomplete. The table records 150,000 or so clones, roughly 9.1% of them present only once. The chain joins TRBV11-2 to TRBJ2-7; the D gene is possibly TRBD1 (6 bases). This clonotype originated in a young woman in good health. Sequenced material: central memory CD4+ T cells from blood. CDR3 residues: CASSLSRGAEQYF. The CDR3 bases are TGTGCCAGCAGCTTATCCAGGGGCGCCGAGCAGTACTTC.